The 16 T cell receptor beta chains in this list originate from one sample, sequenced in a study of tumor-infiltrating lymphocytes in primary liver carcinoma. The roughly 17-31 mg bulk tissue piece was not sorted before simultaneous RNA and DNA extraction. cDNA specific to TCR beta was made from around 530 ng of total RNA, with a constant-region primer employed for priming. Each TCR beta library was derived from three nested multiplex PCR rounds that employed slightly modified ARM-PCR. Primers for the first two PCR rounds were TRBV1-TRBV30 forward primers and a C-beta reverse primer (roughly 9 cycles per round). TCRdb passed the multiplex PCR reads through MiXCR, listing each CDR3 protein once. The table includes 90,000 to 150,000 distinct CDR3 sequences, about 68% detected once. Material for sequencing was liver tumor tissue from sampling region 1. As for subset: tumor region T1, superior pole. These receptors all come from a woman aged 55-70 years with primary liver carcinoma and hepatitis B virus infection.

This clonotype was seen ten or more times. The V gene is TRBV11-3, the J gene TRBJ2-7; no clear D gene. V was trimmed by 6 bases and J by 5 bases, leaving 8 bases between them. The CDR3 has 11 residues. The germline V gene has CDR1 SGHNT and CDR2 YENEEA. In DNA, the CDR3 is TGTGCCAGCAGGTATACCGACGAGCAGTACTTC. Translated, it gives CASRYTDEQYF.

As concerns this clonotype: One end of the junction does not line up with germline, which may come from a read error. The chain has TRBV11-2 and TRBJ1-2; the D gene is possibly TRBD1 (5 bases). The CDR3 is 14 residues long. The germline gives CDR1 SGHAT, CDR2 FQNNGV. CDR3 sequence reads: CTRSSSQDNYGYTF. CDR3 nucleotides: TGTACCAGAAGCTCTTCACAGGATAACTATGGCTACACCTTC.

With regard to this clonotype: With a much larger clone just one base away, this may be a read error. This sequence joins TRBV29-1 and TRBJ2-1, with TRBD1 as a possible D gene (5 bases). V was pared by 5 bases and J by 8 bases, with 16 bases between. There are 13 residues in the CDR3. Germline V gives CDR1 SQVTM, CDR2 ANQGSEA. The CDR3 spells CSVSRTSNDEQFF. Written as DNA, the CDR3 is TGCAGCGTTTCCAGGACATCCAACGATGAGCAGTTCTTC.

The rearrangement uses TRBV29-1 and TRBJ2-3; D is undetermined. The V and J ends lost 6 bases and 6 bases respectively, with 16 bases between them. The CDR3 sequence is 13 residues long. The germline CDR1 and CDR2 sequences are SQVTM and ANQGSEA. CDR3 protein: CSVRFGPVDTQYF. Written as DNA, the CDR3 is TGCAGCGTACGGTTCGGACCGGTGGATACGCAGTATTTT.

Comments on this clonotype: Germline is not matched at one junction end, which may reflect a read error. The gene calls are TRBV6-4 and TRBJ2-3, with 9 bases that match TRBD1. Germline CDR1 is MRHNA and CDR2 is SNTAGT. The CDR3 covers 15 residues. CDR3 residues: CARSGEQGASYTQYF. CDR3 sequence (DNA): TGTGCCAGAAGTGGAGAACAGGGGGCATCTTATACGCAGTATTTT.

The chain has TRBV6-1 and TRBJ1-5; 10 bases agree with TRBD1. Near its end, the DNA agrees better with TRBJ2-3, so the J call may be wrong. CDR1 is MNHNS and CDR2 is SASEGT in the germline V gene. The CDR3 consists of 15 residues. The CDR3 here is CASSEVTGGNQPQYF. The CDR3 nucleotides read TGTGCCAGCAGTGAAGTGACAGGGGGCAATCAGCCCCAGTATTTT.

Regarding this clonotype: Because the CDR3 is missing its conserved closing phenylalanine or tryptophan, this is likely a read error. The DNA is omitted, as the CDR3 cannot be located on it reliably, and the CDR3 follows TCRdb's listing. The J gene is TRBJ2-7, the V gene TRBV20-1; TRBD2, the table's D call, lacks a check against the DNA. With termini counted, the CDR3 has 19 amino acids. Germline CDR1 and CDR2: DFQATT and SNEGSKA (reference sequence). The CDR3 reads CSARDRTPTKLAGPYEKYS.

As regards this clonotype: A much larger clone lies one base from this, so it may be a read error. Here the CDR3 reads CTSAPWTSGQSYNEQFF. In nucleotides, the CDR3 is TGTACCAGCGCTCCCTGGACTAGCGGGCAATCCTACAATGAGCAGTTCTTC. This chain joins TRBV12-3 or TRBV12-4 and TRBJ2-1, with 11 bases lining up with TRBD2. This CDR3 has 17 amino acids.

The chain couples TRBV28 to TRBJ1-1; 7 nucleotides align to TRBD1. Germline CDR1 and CDR2: MDHEN and SYDVKM. CDR3 length: 15 residues. Trimming cost V 2 bases and J 6 bases; bases outside gene matches: 9. The CDR3 is CASSLVDRVIAEAFF. The CDR3 DNA is TGTGCCAGCAGTTTAGTTGACAGGGTAATAGCTGAAGCTTTCTTT.

This clonotype was observed at least ten times. V usage is TRBV5-4 and J usage is TRBJ2-7; D gene ambiguous. The germline V gene has CDR1 SGHNT and CDR2 YYREEE (reference sequence). The CDR3 runs 14 residues. V lost 2 bases, J lost 2 bases, and 11 bases lay in between. The CDR3 DNA reads as TGTGCCAGCAGCTTTTCAGTCTCCACCTACGAGCAGTACTTC. It yields the protein CASSFSVSTYEQYF.

As to this clonotype: The junction shows a germline mismatch at one end, possibly a read error. The chain couples TRBV11-3 to TRBJ2-1, with 7 bases aligning to TRBD1. Germline V CDR1 and CDR2: SGHNT, YENEEA. This CDR3 contains 14 residues. CDR3 sequence: CASSLEGARNEQLF. The DNA for the CDR3 is TGTGCCAGTAGCTTAGAGGGGGCGCGAAATGAGCAGCTCTTC.

Details on this clonotype: A read error may account for a junction end that differs from germline. V usage is TRBV5-1 and J usage is TRBJ2-2; TRBD2 matches 8 bases. Germline V gene lookup returns CDR1 SGHRS and CDR2 YFSETQ. CDR3 length: 16 amino acids. CDR3 residues: CASSLRAGVGPGVLFF. The CDR3 DNA follows: TGCGCCAGCAGCCTTAGAGCGGGAGTCGGTCCCGGGGTGCTGTTTTTT.

About this clonotype: At one boundary the junction diverges from the germline segment, which might be a read error. The CDR3 region has the DNA TGTGCCAGCATCTTAGCAGGGGTCGGCTACACCTTC. Amino acids: CASILAGVGYTF. This rearrangement joins TRBV7-9 to TRBJ1-2, with D tentatively TRBD1 (6 bases). The CDR3 is made up of 12 amino acids. In germline, CDR1 is SEHNR, CDR2 FQNEAQ (reference sequence).

This clonotype was counted once. A clone one base away is much larger, so this may be a read error. As DNA, the CDR3 is TGCAGCGTTGAAGGTGTGCTAAGTAATAGCGGCAACAATGAGCAGTTCTTC. Its protein product is CSVEGVLSNSGNNEQFF. The rearrangement uses TRBV29-1 and TRBJ2-1; D possibly corresponds to TRBD2 (6 bases). Germline CDR1 reads SQVTM; CDR2 reads ANQGSEA. The V and J ends lost 1 base and 5 bases respectively, with 21 bases between them. The CDR3 is 17 residues long.

Note on this clonotype: A much larger clone differs from this one at a single base, so this may be a read error. The chain couples TRBV11-2 to TRBJ2-2; TRBD2 aligns across 7 bases. Germline V gene lookup returns CDR1 SGHAT and CDR2 FQNNGV. This CDR3 has 16 residues. J was trimmed by 9 bases and V by 4 bases; bases with no gene match: 14. CDR3 sequence: CASSSRSPAGIRELFF. In DNA form, the CDR3 reads TGTGCCAGCAGCTCCCGCAGTCCAGCGGGAATTCGGGAGCTGTTTTTT.

With respect to this clonotype: Likely a read error: the CDR3 ends without its conserved phenylalanine or tryptophan. The chain has TRBV7-8 and TRBJ2-1, with TRBD2 identical over 9 bases. Germline values: CDR1 SGHVS, CDR2 FQNEAQ. Trimming at V came to 2 bases and at J to 8 bases, leaving 7 bases not matched to a gene. This CDR3 is 15 amino acids long. CDR3 sequence reads: CASSLPTSGRHEQFL. The CDR3 DNA sequence: TGTGCCAGCAGCTTACCGACTAGCGGACGGCATGAGCAGTTCCTC.